The 12 T cell receptor beta chains in this list originate from one sample, sequenced in a study of blood T cells in healthy people across ages. A second about 7 to 12 cycle PCR used barcoded and J-beta primers. TCRdb analysed the 5' RACE reads with MiXCR anew, one entry per CDR3 protein. The sample includes around 700,000 distinct CDR3 sequences, 25% of them seen just once. The same sample was also used in a study of T cells of mothers and their children.

Sequencing was carried out using blood. These receptors originate from a boy younger than 18 in good health.

This clonotype has just one count. The rearrangement links TRBV29-1 to TRBJ1-1; D not certain. The germline gives CDR1 SQVTM, CDR2 ANQGSEA. The CDR3 is 11 amino acids. The V and J ends lost 4 bases and 5 bases respectively, with 8 bases between them. DNA of the CDR3: TGCAGCGTTGTCGGTTGGACTGAAGCTTTCTTT. It yields the protein CSVVGWTEAFF.

CDR3 nucleotides: TGTGCCAGCCAAGCCCAGCTAGCGGGGGCCTATGAGCAGTTCTTC. Amino acid sequence: CASQAQLAGAYEQFF. The rearrangement uses TRBV12-3 or TRBV12-4 and TRBJ2-1; TRBD2 aligns across 10 bases. V lost 8 bases and J lost 8; bases outside the gene matches: 12. The CDR3 contains 15 residues.

The chain is built from TRBV20-1 and TRBJ1-1; no reliable D call. The CDR3 has 11 residues. CDR1 is DFQATT and CDR2 is SNEGSKA in the germline V gene (reference sequence). The CDR3: CRTHRNTEAFF. CDR3 nucleotide sequence: TGCAGAACACATCGGAACACTGAAGCTTTCTTT.

The V and J genes are TRBV2 and TRBJ1-2; 10 bases fit TRBD1. V was clipped by 6 bases and J by 0 bases; unmatched bases: 1. The length of the CDR3 is 14 residues. Germline lookup yields CDR1 SNHLY and CDR2 FYNNEI. The CDR3: CASRTGGSNYGYTF. The CDR3 nucleotides read TGTGCCAGCAGGACAGGGGGCTCTAACTATGGCTACACCTTC.

This clonotype has just a few counts. V is TRBV12-5 and J is TRBJ1-3; TRBD1 matches 8 bases. The CDR3 totals 23 residues. The germline gives CDR1 LGHNT, CDR2 FRNRAP. The V segment lost 2 bases and the J segment 0 bases; nucleotides outside the gene matches: 24. The CDR3 protein is CASGLSVAPLGQAWVPSGNTIYF. The CDR3 nucleotides are TGTGCTAGTGGTTTGTCCGTGGCACCCCTGGGACAGGCGTGGGTACCCTCTGGAAACACCATATATTTT.

This clonotype was counted a few times. V usage is TRBV27 and J usage is TRBJ1-5; D gene uncertain. From germline, CDR1 is MNHEY and CDR2 SMNVEV (reference sequence). The CDR3 contains 16 residues. V was clipped by 6 bases and J by 4 bases, with 19 bases between them. The CDR3 sequence is CASSPPRAGWNQPQHF. The DNA of the CDR3 is TGTGCCAGCAGCCCACCCCGGGCCGGCTGGAATCAGCCCCAGCATTTT.

This clonotype was seen more than once but under ten times. The chain has TRBV7-2 and TRBJ2-1; 11 positions match TRBD2. This CDR3 spans 15 amino acids. Germline CDR1 is SGHTA and CDR2 is FQGNSA. Germline trimming cut 8 bases from V and 4 bases from J; bases unmatched to any gene: 7. CDR3 sequence reads: CASGSRTSGYNEQFF. CDR3 sequence (DNA): TGTGCCAGCGGATCGCGGACTAGCGGGTACAATGAGCAGTTCTTC.

V and J are TRBV9 and TRBJ2-5, with D perhaps given as TRBD1 or TRBD2 (5 bases each). This CDR3 is built from 15 residues. Trimming pared 4 bases from V and 0 bases from J, leaving 13 bases between. CDR1 and CDR2 from the germline V gene are SGDLS and YYNGEE. CDR3 loop: CASSREGRDQETQYF. CDR3 coding DNA: TGTGCCAGCAGCAGAGAGGGGCGCGACCAAGAGACCCAGTACTTC. The variable domain in full, completed from reference TRBV9 and TRBJ2-5, reads DSGVTQTPKHLITATGQRVTLRCSPRSGDLSVYWYQQSLDQGLQFLIQYYNGEERAKGNILERFSAQQFPDLHSELNLSSLELGDSALYFCASSREGRDQETQYFGPGTRLLVL.

This clonotype was counted between two and nine times. The V gene is TRBV3-1, the J gene TRBJ2-1, with D possibly matching TRBD2 (5 bases). CDR1 is LGHDT and CDR2 is YNNKEL in the germline V gene (reference sequence). Trimming left V 4 bases short and J 5 bases short, with 15 bases between. This CDR3 has 15 amino acids. DNA for the CDR3: TGTGCCAGCAGCCCCCTCGAGGGAGCGGACAATGAGCAGTTCTTC. Amino acid sequence: CASSPLEGADNEQFF.

The chain combines TRBV7-2 with TRBJ1-4, with a weak D call TRBD1 (5 bases). The length of the CDR3 is 14 residues. The germline V gene has CDR1 SGHTA and CDR2 FQGNSA. Trimming pared 2 bases from V and 7 bases from J, leaving 11 bases between. For the CDR3, the DNA is TGTGCCAGCAGCTTACCAGGGCGCGGTGAAAAACTGTTTTTT. Its protein product is CASSLPGRGEKLFF.

In its sample, this clonotype was seen a few times. The genes are TRBV5-6 and TRBJ1-1; the D gene is possibly TRBD1 (5 bases). Germline values: CDR1 SGHDT, CDR2 YYEEEE. This CDR3 has 16 residues. The ends were cut back, 1 base at V and 2 bases at J, with 15 bases in the middle. The CDR3 nucleotides are TGTGCCAGCAGCTTGCCAGGGTTCGATGTAAACACTGAAGCTTTCTTT. This translates into CASSLPGFDVNTEAFF.

In this sample, this clonotype turned up a few times. V gene TRBV6-2 or TRBV6-3 combines with J gene TRBJ2-5, with D perhaps matching TRBD1 or TRBD2 (5 bases each). The J call may be wrong; the DNA end is better matched by TRBJ2-7. There are 14 residues in the CDR3. Per the germline V gene, CDR1 is MNHEY and CDR2 is SVGEGT. Here the CDR3 DNA reads TGTGCCAGCTTCGGTGGGGACGGGTCCTACGAGCAGTACTTC. This codes for CASFGGDGSYEQYF.